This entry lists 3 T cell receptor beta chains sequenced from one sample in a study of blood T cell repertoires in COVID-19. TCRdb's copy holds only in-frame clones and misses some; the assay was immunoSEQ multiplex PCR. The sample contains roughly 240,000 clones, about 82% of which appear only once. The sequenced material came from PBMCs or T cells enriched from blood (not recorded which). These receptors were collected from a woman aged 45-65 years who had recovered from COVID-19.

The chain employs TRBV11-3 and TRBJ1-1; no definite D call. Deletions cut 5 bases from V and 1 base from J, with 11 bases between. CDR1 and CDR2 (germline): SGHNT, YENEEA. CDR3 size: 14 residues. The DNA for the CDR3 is TGTGCCAGCAGCCCCCCTGCGGGGAACACTGAAGCTTTCTTT. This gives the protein CASSPPAGNTEAFF.

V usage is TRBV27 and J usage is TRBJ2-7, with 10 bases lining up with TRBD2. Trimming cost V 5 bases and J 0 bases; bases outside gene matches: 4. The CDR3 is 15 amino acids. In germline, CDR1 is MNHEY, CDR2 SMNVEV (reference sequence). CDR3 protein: CASSPLAGDSYEQYF. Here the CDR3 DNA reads TGTGCCAGCAGTCCTCTAGCGGGAGACTCCTACGAGCAGTACTTC.

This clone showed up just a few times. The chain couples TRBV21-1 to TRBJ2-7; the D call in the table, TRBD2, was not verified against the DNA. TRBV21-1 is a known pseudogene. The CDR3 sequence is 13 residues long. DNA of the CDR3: TGTGCCAGCAGCTCGGGATCTTACTACGAGCAGTACTTC. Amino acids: CASSSGSYYEQYF.